What follows are 22 T cell receptor beta chains derived from one specimen sequenced in a study of blood T cell repertoires in COVID-19. Libraries were prepared by immunoSEQ multiplex PCR; TCRdb keeps only in-frame clonotypes and omits some of them. The data contain 300,000 to 400,000 clones, less than 90% of them singletons. The sample was peripheral blood. The receptors derive from a woman in her sixties with COVID-19, enrolled during active disease.

V is TRBV24-1 and J is TRBJ1-3; 8 bases are shared with TRBD1. The CDR3 has 17 residues. Looked up from germline, CDR1 is KGHDR and CDR2 is SFDVKD. Germline trimming cut 6 bases from V and 0 bases from J; bases unmatched to any gene: 9. CDR3 residues: CATSITDRERSGNTIYF. CDR3 coding DNA: TGTGCCACCAGTATAACGGACAGGGAGCGCTCTGGAAACACCATATATTTT.

The chain is built from TRBV5-1 and TRBJ1-2; D gene uncertain. The CDR3 length is 14 residues. The germline CDR1 and CDR2 sequences are SGHRS and YFSETQ. Trimming pared 0 bases from V and 8 bases from J, leaving 14 bases between. This CDR3 is CASSLEQPTYGYTF. CDR3 nucleotides: TGCGCCAGCAGCTTGGAACAGCCTACGTACGGCTACACCTTC.

This rearrangement joins TRBV7-9 to TRBJ1-1; D not certain. The germline V and J ends were trimmed by 5 bases and 4 bases, with 11 bases remaining between them. The CDR3 covers 13 residues. From germline, CDR1 is SEHNR and CDR2 FQNEAQ (reference sequence). The CDR3 coding sequence is TGTGCCAGCAGCCCTTCTGGGCCCACTGAAGCTTTCTTT. Translating it yields CASSPSGPTEAFF.

The rearrangement links TRBV19 to TRBJ1-5, with D uncertain. The germline gives CDR1 LNHDA, CDR2 SQIVND (reference sequence). The CDR3 is made up of 14 amino acids. The V end lost 5 bases, the J end lost 5 bases, and 13 bases lay between the germline ends. The CDR3, as DNA: TGTGCCAGTAGTGTGGGAGGTGGGTATCAGCCCCAGCATTTT. It codes for CASSVGGGYQPQHF.

This chain uses TRBV9 with TRBJ1-1, with a possible D match to TRBD1 (6 bases). The V end lost 2 bases, the J end lost 7 bases, and 15 bases lay between the germline ends. CDR1 is SGDLS, CDR2 YYNGEE, per germline. This CDR3 has 14 amino acids. CDR3 protein: CASSVQDRYHEAFF. DNA for the CDR3: TGTGCCAGCAGCGTGCAGGACAGATACCATGAAGCTTTCTTT.

The J gene is TRBJ1-2, the V gene TRBV12-3 or TRBV12-4; 8 bases are shared with TRBD1. CDR3 size: 13 residues. The trim removed 6 bases at V and 6 bases at J, leaving 6 bases unmatched. Here the CDR3 reads CASRWTGRDGYTF. Here the CDR3 DNA reads TGTGCCAGCAGATGGACAGGGAGGGATGGCTACACCTTC.

The V and J genes are TRBV7-2 and TRBJ1-2, with TRBD1 matching 8 bases. V shed 7 bases, J shed 7 bases, and the junction held 8 bases outside the gene matches. Per germline, CDR1 SGHTA and CDR2 FQGNSA. The CDR3 is made up of 13 amino acids. The CDR3 reads CASTLDRGTGYTF. For the CDR3, the DNA is TGTGCCAGCACCCTCGACAGGGGAACTGGCTACACCTTC.

The table lists this clone with a count of one. The genes are TRBV5-4 and TRBJ2-5, with TRBD2 matching 14 bases. This CDR3 is built from 17 residues. With V trimmed by 5 bases and J by 4 bases, 10 bases remained unmatched. Germline V gene data show CDR1 as SGHNT and CDR2 as YYREEE (reference sequence). Written as DNA, the CDR3 is TGTGCCAGCAGACTGACTAGCGGGGGGGCGAGGGGAGAGACCCAGTACTTC. Its protein product is CASRLTSGGARGETQYF. The full variable domain, completed using reference TRBV5-4 and TRBJ2-5, is ETGVTQSPTHLIKTRGQQVTLRCSSQSGHNTVSWYQQALGQGPQFIFQYYREEENGRGNFPPRFSGLQFPNYSSELNVNALELDDSALYLCASRLTSGGARGETQYFGPGTRLLVL.

The chain employs TRBV7-9 and TRBJ2-7; TRBD1 matches 8 bases. Germline V CDR1 and CDR2: SEHNR, FQNEAQ (reference sequence). The ends lost 5 bases at V and 4 bases at J; junction bases unmatched: 10. The CDR3 length is 15 residues. Here the CDR3 reads CASSTDRTGSYEQYF. The CDR3 bases are TGTGCCAGCAGCACCGACAGGACAGGGTCATACGAGCAGTACTTC.

V gene TRBV18 combines with J gene TRBJ1-3; D not certain. CDR3 length: 15 residues. V was cut by 6 bases and J by 2 bases, with 14 bases left in between. CDR1 is KGHSH, CDR2 LQKENI, per germline. CDR3 nucleotides: TGTGCCAGCTCCTCTTTAAAAGGAGCTGGAAACACCATATATTTT. Amino acid sequence: CASSSLKGAGNTIYF.

This clone occurred once. This chain uses TRBV4-1 with TRBJ2-3; D perhaps matches TRBD2 (5 bases). Trimming removed 4 bases at V and 0 bases at J, with 11 bases between. The CDR3 sequence is 15 residues long. Germline CDR1 is MGHRA and CDR2 is YSYEKL. CDR3 loop: CASSPGSFSTDTQYF. The CDR3 nucleotides are TGCGCCAGCAGCCCGGGGTCGTTTAGCACAGATACGCAGTATTTT.

This chain uses TRBV6-2 or TRBV6-3 with TRBJ2-7; possible D gene TRBD2, 6 bases. Looked up from germline, CDR1 is MNHEY and CDR2 is SVGEGT. The CDR3 has 15 amino acids. The V and J ends lost 2 bases and 6 bases respectively, with 17 bases between them. The CDR3 sequence is CASSYPSRRVIEQYF. The DNA of the CDR3 is TGTGCCAGCAGTTACCCCTCCAGGAGGGTCATCGAGCAGTACTTC.

The rearrangement links TRBV6-2 or TRBV6-3 to TRBJ2-3, with no clear D. Trimming took off 2 bases at V and 0 bases at J, with 9 bases between the two ends. Looked up from germline, CDR1 is MNHEY and CDR2 is SVGEGT. This CDR3 spans 15 amino acids. The CDR3 bases are TGTGCCAGCAGTTACGCGGAAGCTAGCACAGATACGCAGTATTTT. Its translation is CASSYAEASTDTQYF.

The chain combines TRBV5-1 with TRBJ2-5; tentative D call: TRBD2 (5 bases). The CDR3 consists of 14 residues. Trimming shortened V by 0 bases and J by 0 bases, and 6 bases separated the two germline ends. Germline V gives CDR1 SGHRS, CDR2 YFSETQ. For the CDR3, the DNA is TGCGCCAGCAGCTTGGCGGGGAACCAAGAGACCCAGTACTTC. Residues: CASSLAGNQETQYF.

The V gene is TRBV18, the J gene TRBJ1-2; 8 nucleotides agree with TRBD1. The CDR3 consists of 15 residues. The V gene end was trimmed by 3 bases and the J gene end by 4 bases; junction bases not matched to a gene: 7. CDR1 is KGHSH, CDR2 LQKENI, per germline. The CDR3 DNA follows: TGTGCCAGCTCACCCGGGACAGGTCCCGGCTATGGCTACACCTTC. Protein sequence: CASSPGTGPGYGYTF.

This rearrangement joins TRBV3-1 (or the pseudogene TRBV3-2) to TRBJ1-6, with 8 bases fitting TRBD1. Germline V gives CDR1 LGHDT, CDR2 YNNKEL (reference sequence). With 3 bases clipped from V and 0 bases from J, the junction kept 7 bases outside the gene matches. This CDR3 is built from 18 residues. As DNA, the CDR3 is TGTGCCAGCAGCCATCGGACAGGGCAAAGCTCCTATAATTCACCCCTCCACTTT. Amino acid sequence: CASSHRTGQSSYNSPLHF.

V usage is TRBV6-5 and J usage is TRBJ2-7; TRBD2 matches 10 bases. Germline CDR1 MNHEY, CDR2 SVGAGI. This CDR3 contains 14 residues. The V segment lost 6 bases and the J segment 4 bases; nucleotides outside the gene matches: 6. CDR3 in amino acids: CASSSGTSAYEQYF. For the CDR3, the DNA is TGTGCCAGCAGCTCCGGGACTAGCGCTTACGAGCAGTACTTC.

Turning to this clone: Its ends do not fully match the called genes, so a read error is possible. V gene TRBV3-1 (or the pseudogene TRBV3-2) combines with J gene TRBJ1-2, with 9 positions matching TRBD1. CDR1 LGHDT and CDR2 YNNKEL come from the germline V gene (reference sequence). The CDR3 has 16 residues. The CDR3 region has the DNA TGTGCCAGCAGCCGCACTGAAATAGGACAGGGGTCGGAGGTCCACTTC. It yields the protein CASSRTEIGQGSEVHF.

The sample holds one count of this clone. The V call is TRBV20-1, the J call TRBJ1-2, with unresolved D. There are 11 residues in the CDR3. Trimming stripped 1 base from V and 4 bases from J, with 4 bases between. From germline, CDR1 is DFQATT and CDR2 SNEGSKA (reference sequence). CDR3 loop: CSARVGYGYTF. CDR3 nucleotide sequence: TGCAGTGCTAGAGTCGGCTATGGCTACACCTTC.

The chain carries TRBV7-8 and TRBJ1-5; 7 nucleotides match TRBD1. The CDR3 totals 16 residues. The J segment lost 3 bases and the V segment lost 4 bases, leaving 9 bases of the junction unmatched. The germline V gene encodes CDR1 SGHVS and CDR2 FQNEAQ. Here the CDR3 reads CASSSRQGNFNQPQHF. The DNA for the CDR3 is TGTGCCAGCAGCTCCCGACAGGGTAACTTCAATCAGCCCCAGCATTTT.

This clone was recorded a few times. This chain uses TRBV4-3 with TRBJ1-6, with D perhaps TRBD1 (5 bases). V was trimmed by 0 bases and J by 12 bases, leaving 24 bases between them. The CDR3 runs 18 residues. Germline V CDR1 and CDR2: LGHNA, YSLEER. CDR3 protein: CASSQDWRDRDGWRPLHF. DNA for the CDR3: TGCGCCAGCAGCCAAGATTGGAGGGATAGGGACGGTTGGCGACCCCTCCACTTT.

V usage is TRBV6-5 and J usage is TRBJ1-2, with 10 bases fitting TRBD1. The CDR3 spans 13 residues. CDR1 MNHEY and CDR2 SVGAGI come from the germline V gene. The J segment lost 10 bases and the V segment lost 5 bases, leaving 7 bases of the junction unmatched. The CDR3 loop reads CASSQGQGLVYTF. CDR3 DNA: TGTGCCAGCAGTCAGGGACAGGGGTTGGTCTACACCTTC.